A selection of T cell receptor beta chains follows, all from one sample in a study of shared clonotypes between healthy human individuals. Here immunoSEQ multiplex PCR was the method, and the copy in TCRdb shows in-frame clones only, minus some. The sample lists approximately 2,300,000 clones; 85% to 95% were seen once. The sample consisted of naive CD4+ T cells from PBMCs. These receptors were taken from a young man in good health. Some clones in this sample may be carry-over from other donors' samples. Each CDR3 is given with its conserved first and last residue. The D gene is left open where the match is weak. Where a row states a size, it is once, few, many or the class of an expanded clone; other rows omit it.

j_gene,abundance,d_gene,v_gene,CDR3nt,CDR3aa
TRBJ1-1,-,-,TRBV4-3,TGCGCCAGCAGCCCCCGTTTTGGGTGGATAAACACTGAAGCTTTCTTT,CASSPRFGWINTEAFF
TRBJ1-6,once,-,TRBV14,TGTGCCAGCAGCTATAGTAATTCACCCCTCCACTTT,CASSYSNSPLHF
TRBJ2-3,-,-,TRBV7-3,TGTGCCAGCAGCCCACGGGTTGGAGGCCCAGATACGCAGTATTTT,CASSPRVGGPDTQYF
TRBJ1-2,-,TRBD1,TRBV6-5,TGTGCCAGCAGCCAAAGAGACAGGGTGGTTGGCTACACCTTC,CASSQRDRVVGYTF
TRBJ1-1,few,-,TRBV11-2,TGTGCCAGCAGCTTCATTAACACTGAAGCTTTCTTT,CASSFINTEAFF
TRBJ2-1,-,TRBD2,TRBV19,TGTGCCAGTAGTTCCCTCGGGACTAGCGGGAGGATCAACAATGAGCAGTTCTTC,CASSSLGTSGRINNEQFF
TRBJ2-7,-,-,TRBV18,TGTGCCAGCTCACCGGGGACGGAGAGCTCCTACGAGCAGTACTTC,CASSPGTESSYEQYF
TRBJ2-5,-,-,TRBV7-9,TGTGCCAGCGGGAGAGAAGAGACCCAGTACTTC,CASGREETQYF
TRBJ2-7,-,TRBD1,TRBV15,TGTGCCACCAGCAGAGCCTTCCGACAGGGGGATAACGACGAGCAGTACTTC,CATSRAFRQGDNDEQYF
TRBJ1-2,-,-,TRBV4-1,TGCGCCAGCAGCGAGGGCCACTATCGGTTCTTAGACTATGGCTACACCTTC,CASSEGHYRFLDYGYTF
TRBJ2-2,-,TRBD2,TRBV7-3,TGTGCCAGCAGCCCCGGACTAGCGGTTACCGGGGAGCTGTTTTTT,CASSPGLAVTGELFF
TRBJ2-7,-,TRBD2,TRBV10-3,TGTGCCATCAGTGAGCCGGGACTAGAAACCTACGAGCAGTACTTC,CAISEPGLETYEQYF
TRBJ2-3,-,-,TRBV5-1,TGCGCCAGCAGCCCCCCGGAGGCGGGCACAGATACGCAGTATTTT,CASSPPEAGTDTQYF
TRBJ1-3,-,TRBD1,TRBV27,TGTGCCAGCAGATTCAGCGGGACAGGGAACACCATATATTTT,CASRFSGTGNTIYF
TRBJ2-2,-,TRBD2,TRBV5-1,TGCGCCAGCAGCTTAGTAGCGGGGGGCCACACCGGGGAGCTGTTTTTT,CASSLVAGGHTGELFF
TRBJ2-1,-,TRBD2,TRBV5-4,TGTGCCAGCAGCTTAGGGCGGGAGGAATACAATGAGCAGTTCTTC,CASSLGREEYNEQFF
TRBJ1-3,-,-,TRBV5-1,TGCGCCAGCAGCTTCGGCTCTGGAAACACCATATATTTT,CASSFGSGNTIYF
TRBJ2-6,once,TRBD1,TRBV5-4,TGTGCCAGCAGCCGGGGGACAGGGGGCTTTGGGGCCAACGTCCTGACTTTC,CASSRGTGGFGANVLTF
TRBJ1-1,once,TRBD1,TRBV7-2,TGTGCCAGCAGCTTCCAGGGGGTGGCCACTGAAGCTTTCTTT,CASSFQGVATEAFF
TRBJ1-5,-,TRBD1,TRBV30,TGTGCCTGGGGGACAGGATCAAATCAGCCCCAGCATTTT,CAWGTGSNQPQHF
TRBJ1-5,-,-,TRBV25-1,TGTGCCAGCAGTGAGGTGGGGAGTAGCAATCAGCCCCAGCATTTT,CASSEVGSSNQPQHF
TRBJ1-1,-,TRBD1,TRBV5-4,TGTGCCAGCAGCCGGGGGGCAGGGGGCATCGAAGGTGAAGCTTTCTTT,CASSRGAGGIEGEAFF
TRBJ1-3,-,-,TRBV28,TGTGCCAGCACTCTAAGGCCCTTATCCAGGGGCTCTGGAAACACCATATATTTT,CASTLRPLSRGSGNTIYF
TRBJ2-1,-,-,TRBV6-1,TGTGCCAGCAGTGAAGCGTTGCGGGTACGCTCCTACAATGAGCAGTTCTTC,CASSEALRVRSYNEQFF
TRBJ1-2,-,TRBD1,TRBV6-1,TGTGCCAGCAGTGAACAGGGGGTTCTATATGGCTACACCTTC,CASSEQGVLYGYTF
TRBJ1-2,-,-,TRBV18,TGTGCCAGCTCACCCCAGGGTATCTATGGCTACACCTTC,CASSPQGIYGYTF
TRBJ1-1,few,-,TRBV25-1,TGTGCCAGCAGTGACAGACAGACGAACACTGAAGCTTTCTTT,CASSDRQTNTEAFF
TRBJ2-7,-,-,TRBV2,TGTGCCAGCAGCTTGACTGAGTGGTACGAGCAGTACTTC,CASSLTEWYEQYF
TRBJ2-5,-,-,TRBV7-9,TGTGCCAGCAGCTTTTCTCCGGCAACCTCTAGCCAGTACTTC,CASSFSPATSSQYF
TRBJ2-2,once,TRBD2,TRBV7-6,TGTGCCAGCAGCCCACTAGCGGTCGCGAACACCGGGGAGCTGTTTTTT,CASSPLAVANTGELFF
TRBJ2-5,-,-,TRBV28,TGTGCCAGCAGTCCTTGGGCAAAAGAGACCCAGTACTTC,CASSPWAKETQYF
TRBJ2-7,-,-,TRBV11-2,TGTGCCAGCAGCTTTTCCATACCACTCTACGAGCAGTACTTC,CASSFSIPLYEQYF
TRBJ1-6,-,-,TRBV7-9,TGTGCCAGCAGCCCACGGGGACTGTCGGCTGATTCACCCCTCCACTTT,CASSPRGLSADSPLHF
TRBJ1-5,-,-,TRBV19,TGTGCCACAACCTCCAGGGTAAATCAGCCCCAGCATTTT,CATTSRVNQPQHF
TRBJ1-5,-,TRBD1,TRBV27,TGTGCCAGCAGTCCGCAGTTTCAGGGGGATGATCAGCCCCAGCATTTT,CASSPQFQGDDQPQHF
TRBJ1-2,-,TRBD1,TRBV5-1,TGCGCCAGCGCCCGGACCGGGACAGGGTTTAATGGCTACACCTTC,CASARTGTGFNGYTF
TRBJ2-5,-,-,TRBV2,TGTGCCAGCAGTGAAATGGGGGTAGAGACCCAGTACTTC,CASSEMGVETQYF
TRBJ2-7,-,TRBD1,TRBV29-1,TGCAGCGTTGAAGCTGCGACAGGGTCCTACGAGCAGTACTTC,CSVEAATGSYEQYF
TRBJ1-3,once,TRBD1,TRBV9,TGTGCCAGCAGCGATCGACAGGGGCCCTCTGGAAACACCATATATTTT,CASSDRQGPSGNTIYF